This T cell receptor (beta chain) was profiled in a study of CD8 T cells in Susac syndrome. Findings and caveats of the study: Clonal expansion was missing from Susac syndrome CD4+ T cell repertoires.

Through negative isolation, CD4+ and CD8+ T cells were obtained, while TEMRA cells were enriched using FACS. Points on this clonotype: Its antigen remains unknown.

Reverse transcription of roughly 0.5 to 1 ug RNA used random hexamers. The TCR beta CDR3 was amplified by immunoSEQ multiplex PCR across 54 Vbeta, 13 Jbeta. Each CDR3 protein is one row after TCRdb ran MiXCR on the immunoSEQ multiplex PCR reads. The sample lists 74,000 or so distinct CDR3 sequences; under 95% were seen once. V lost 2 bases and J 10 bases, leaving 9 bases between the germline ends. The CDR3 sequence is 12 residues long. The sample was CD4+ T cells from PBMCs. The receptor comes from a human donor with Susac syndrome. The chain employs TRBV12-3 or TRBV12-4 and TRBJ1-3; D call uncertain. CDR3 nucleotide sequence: TGTGCCAGCAGTTTATCCTTCATTACCATATATTTT. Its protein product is CASSLSFITIYF.